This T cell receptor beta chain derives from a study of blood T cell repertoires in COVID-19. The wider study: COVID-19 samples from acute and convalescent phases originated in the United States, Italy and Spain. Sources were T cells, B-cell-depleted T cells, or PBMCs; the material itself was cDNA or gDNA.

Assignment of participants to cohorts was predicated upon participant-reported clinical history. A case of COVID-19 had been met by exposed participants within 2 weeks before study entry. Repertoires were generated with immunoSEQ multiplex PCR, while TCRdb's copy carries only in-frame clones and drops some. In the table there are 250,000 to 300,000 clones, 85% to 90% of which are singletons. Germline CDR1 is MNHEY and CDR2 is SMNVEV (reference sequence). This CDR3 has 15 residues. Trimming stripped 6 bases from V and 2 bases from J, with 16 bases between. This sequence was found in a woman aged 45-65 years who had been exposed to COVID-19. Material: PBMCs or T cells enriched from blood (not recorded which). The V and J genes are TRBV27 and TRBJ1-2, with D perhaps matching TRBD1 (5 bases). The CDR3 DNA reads TGTGCCAGCAGACCCCAAGACAGTTACAACTATGGCTACACCTTC. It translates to CASRPQDSYNYGYTF.